This T cell receptor (beta chain) was identified during a study of tumor-infiltrating lymphocytes in glioblastoma multiforme. This CDR3 comprises 15 residues. Germline values: CDR1 MDHEN, CDR2 SYDVKM. V gave up 2 bases and J gave up 4 bases, with 14 bases separating them. This clonotype turned up a few times. TCRB libraries came from RNA via three nested multiplex PCR rounds. One entry per CDR3 protein results from TCRdb running MiXCR on the multiplex PCR reads. Of 9,000 or so distinct CDR3 sequences detected, about 70% appear once; the ten largest clones hold 76%. The source is a male donor with glioblastoma. The sequenced sample was brain tumor tissue. V is TRBV28 and J is TRBJ1-2; no reliable D call. In DNA, the CDR3 is TGTGCCAGCAGTTTAAGAGAAGACTCCCTCTATGGCTACACCTTC. Translated: CASSLREDSLYGYTF.